This TCR beta chain comes out of a study of HIV-infected children after antiretroviral therapy interruption. Study summary: Children were on planned treatment interruption or continuous treatment. Children's median ages were 9.5 years and 8 years by group.

As to treatment: PENTA 11 planned treatment interruption arm or continuous ART arm. A 3' RACE protocol on RNA, with unique molecular identifiers, produced the TCR library. TCRdb recomputed calls from the 3' RACE reads with MiXCR, one row per CDR3 protein. The sample lists 7,000 or so distinct CDR3 sequences, roughly 15% occurring once. This TCR derives from a pool of human donors with HIV. The source was CD45RO+ CD8+ T cells from PBMCs, pooled from several time points, collected from a donor given antiretroviral therapy, either interrupted or continuous. The subset denotes: memory CD8+ CD45RO+ CD45RA- T cells.

The CDR3 region is CASSRGTAQETQYF. CDR3 in DNA: TGTGCCAGCTCGCGCGGGACAGCCCAAGAGACCCAGTACTTC. The chain uses TRBV18 and TRBJ2-5, with D perhaps matching TRBD1 (7 bases). The germline V and J ends were trimmed by 6 bases and 1 base, with 12 bases remaining between them. Germline V gene sequence: CDR1 KGHSH, CDR2 LQKENI. The CDR3 consists of 14 residues.